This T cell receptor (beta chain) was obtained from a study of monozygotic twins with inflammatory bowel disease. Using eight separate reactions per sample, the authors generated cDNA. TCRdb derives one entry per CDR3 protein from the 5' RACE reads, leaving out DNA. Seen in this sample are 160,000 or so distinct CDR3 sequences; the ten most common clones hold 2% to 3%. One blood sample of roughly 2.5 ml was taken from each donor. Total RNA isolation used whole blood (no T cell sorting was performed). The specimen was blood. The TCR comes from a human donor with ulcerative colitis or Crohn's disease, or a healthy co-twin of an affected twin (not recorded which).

The chain's CDR3 is CASSDDGTSGTDTQYF. This rearrangement joins TRBV6-4 to TRBJ2-3. Per the germline V gene, CDR1 is MRHNA and CDR2 is SNTAGT. This CDR3 comprises 16 residues.